This TCR beta chain was identified during a study of response to subunit inactivated influenza vaccine. Findings of the study overall: The authors put forward the suggestion that each seasonal influenza vaccination may bring in only a limited number of new T cells.

This clonotype has a count of ten or more. No antigen is known for it. The CDR3 sequence is 17 residues long. In germline, CDR1 is LGHNA, CDR2 YSLEER. Trimming took 0 bases from V and 0 from J, leaving 9 bases between them. One entry per CDR3 protein results from TCRdb running MiXCR on the RT-PCR reads. This sample has around 580,000 distinct CDR3 sequences, with about 11% found just once. This receptor was identified in a man aged 45 to 65 who received an inactivated influenza vaccine. This chain uses TRBV4-3 with TRBJ1-6, with D unresolved. The input for sequencing was PBMCs from blood, taken on the day of vaccination. Here the CDR3 reads CASSQERSFSYNSPLHF. CDR3 in DNA: TGCGCCAGCAGCCAAGAGCGGAGCTTCTCCTATAATTCACCCCTCCACTTT.